This passage covers 27 T cell receptor beta chains from one sample sequenced in a study of response to subunit inactivated influenza vaccine. TCRdb reprocessed the RT-PCR reads via MiXCR and lists one record per CDR3 protein. The table has roughly 500,000 distinct CDR3 sequences, 15% to 20% seen once. The material sequenced was CD4+ T cells sorted from PBMCs, taken approximately 25 months after vaccination. The receptors derive from a man aged 50 to 69 who received an inactivated influenza vaccine.

This chain joins TRBV7-2 and TRBJ1-2; tentative D call: TRBD1 (5 bases). This CDR3 region has 13 residues. Germline V gene lookup returns CDR1 SGHTA and CDR2 FQGNSA. V was pared by 5 bases and J by 7 bases, with 14 bases between. Written as DNA, the CDR3 is TGTGCCAGCAGCCGACAGCGCCTAAGTGGCTACACCTTC. Its translation: CASSRQRLSGYTF.

This clonotype was seen more than once but under ten times. In nucleotides, the CDR3 is TGCGCCAGCAGCCAAGATTTCTCGCTAGCTAACTATGGCTACACCTTC. Translation: CASSQDFSLANYGYTF. The chain links TRBV4-3 to TRBJ1-2; no clear D gene. The CDR3 contains 16 residues. CDR1 and CDR2 (germline): LGHNA, YSLEER. Trimming removed 0 bases from V and 0 bases from J, with 11 bases in between.

This clonotype was counted a few times. The J gene is TRBJ1-5, the V gene TRBV6-2 or TRBV6-3; TRBD1 is a possible D gene (5 bases). Trimming stripped 0 bases from V and 0 bases from J, with 12 bases between. Germline V gene sequence: CDR1 MNHEY, CDR2 SVGEGT. This CDR3 has 17 amino acids. For the CDR3, the DNA is TGTGCCAGCAGTTACTCGAGGGCCAGGGATAGCAATCAGCCCCAGCATTTT. It encodes CASSYSRARDSNQPQHF.

On this clonotype: The DNA is omitted, as the CDR3 cannot be located on it reliably, and the CDR3 follows TCRdb's listing. The chain links TRBV21-1 to TRBJ2-3. TRBV21-1 is assigned pseudogene status. The CDR3 totals 14 residues, both ends included. CDR3: CASSPYPCTDTQYF.

Many counts were recorded for this clonotype. The chain uses TRBV12-3 or TRBV12-4 and TRBJ2-5; D is perhaps TRBD2 (5 bases). V lost 1 base, J lost 3 bases, and 6 bases lay in between. This CDR3 has 13 amino acids. In DNA, the CDR3 is TGTGCCAGCAGTTTAGGAGGGAAAGAGACCCAGTACTTC. Amino acids: CASSLGGKETQYF.

This clonotype was counted only a few times. The chain has TRBV3-1 and TRBJ2-1, with D maybe TRBD2 (5 bases). The CDR3 extends over 14 amino acids. The V end was cut by 3 bases, the J end by 13 bases, with 19 bases between. The germline V gene encodes CDR1 LGHDT and CDR2 YNNKEL (reference sequence). The CDR3 region has the DNA TGTGCCAGCAGCCAGCGCAGAGGGTCGACAAATCAGTTCTTC. This codes for CASSQRRGSTNQFF.

This clonotype was observed a few times. The chain employs TRBV20-1 and TRBJ2-5, with D possibly being TRBD2 (6 bases). The V gene lost 5 bases and the J gene lost 2 bases, with 18 bases spanning the gap. Germline loops: CDR1 DFQATT, CDR2 SNEGSKA (reference sequence). The CDR3 runs 15 residues. CDR3 nucleotide sequence: TGCAGTGCTGAACGGGCGGGGTCGAGACAAGAGACCCAGTACTTC. It specifies CSAERAGSRQETQYF.

The J gene is TRBJ2-3, the V gene TRBV20-1; tentatively, D is TRBD1 (6 bases). CDR1 and CDR2 (germline): DFQATT, SNEGSKA (reference sequence). The CDR3 contains 13 residues. With 6 bases removed from V and 12 bases from J, the gap between germline ends came to 22 bases. The CDR3, as DNA: TGCAGTGCCAAAATAATAAGGTCACAGGGACAGTATTTT. Its translation: CSAKIIRSQGQYF.

This chain joins TRBV20-1 and TRBJ2-7; 7 nucleotides match TRBD1. There are 13 residues in the CDR3. J gave up 1 base and V 5 bases, and 5 bases lay outside the gene matches. Germline CDR1 DFQATT, CDR2 SNEGSKA (reference sequence). The CDR3 loop is CSAVRDSSYEQYF. The DNA of the CDR3 is TGCAGTGCTGTCCGGGACAGTTCCTACGAGCAGTACTTC.

The chain has TRBV7-2 and TRBJ1-2; D gene uncertain. The CDR3 runs to 16 residues. The V gene's germline CDR1 is SGHTA and CDR2 FQGNSA. The V gene lost 3 bases and the J gene lost 6 bases, with 20 bases spanning the gap. The chain's CDR3 is CASSFVPPSRTDGYTF. The CDR3 bases are TGTGCCAGCAGCTTCGTCCCTCCGTCCAGAACTGATGGCTACACCTTC.

Only a few counts were recorded for this clonotype. Mismatch with germline at one junction end may stem from a read error. V and J are TRBV7-2 and TRBJ2-3, with 10 bases matching TRBD2. There are 14 residues in the CDR3. Germline V gene lookup returns CDR1 SGHTA and CDR2 FQGNSA. CDR3 DNA: TGTGCCAGCAGCTTAGAGCGGGGGGGCCTACCGTCGCATTTT. Protein sequence: CASSLERGGLPSHF.

This clonotype was found many times. The V and J genes are TRBV29-1 and TRBJ2-2; 8 nucleotides line up with TRBD1. CDR3 length: 16 amino acids. Trimming took 0 bases from V and 6 from J; bases not matched to a gene: 9. Germline values: CDR1 SQVTM, CDR2 ANQGSEA. CDR3 loop: CSVEDLRTGSPGELFF. Written as DNA, the CDR3 is TGCAGCGTTGAAGATCTTAGGACAGGGTCCCCCGGGGAGCTGTTTTTT.

The V call is TRBV5-1, the J call TRBJ2-6; D may match TRBD1 or TRBD2 (5 bases each). Trimming left V 4 bases short and J 4 bases short, with 12 bases between. The CDR3 runs to 15 residues. Germline V CDR1 and CDR2: SGHRS, YFSETQ. The CDR3 protein is CASSGGPGGANVLTF. CDR3 nucleotide sequence: TGCGCCAGCAGCGGGGGACCGGGGGGGGCCAACGTCCTGACTTTC. The variable domain in full, completed from reference TRBV5-1 and TRBJ2-6, reads KAGVTQTPRYLIKTRGQQVTLSCSPISGHRSVSWYQQTPGQGLQFLFEYFSETQRNKGNFPGRFSGRQFSNSRSEMNVSTLELGDSALYLCASSGGPGGANVLTFGAGSRLTVL.

This clonotype came up many times. The chain combines TRBV20-1 with TRBJ2-1; D is undetermined. Trimming cost V 0 bases and J 9 bases, with 6 bases left between them. From germline, CDR1 is DFQATT and CDR2 SNEGSKA (reference sequence). CDR3 length: 11 amino acids. The CDR3 DNA is TGCAGTGCTAGAGATTTGGCTGAGCAGTTCTTC. Encoded protein: CSARDLAEQFF.

This clonotype came up many times. The chain carries TRBV20-1 and TRBJ1-5; TRBD1 agrees at 10 bases. CDR1 is DFQATT, CDR2 SNEGSKA, per germline (reference sequence). V was clipped by 4 bases and J by 4 bases; unmatched bases: 10. The CDR3 length is 16 residues. CDR3 DNA: TGCAGTGCTACTCGACAGGGGGCCGCTATGAATCAGCCCCAGCATTTT. Protein: CSATRQGAAMNQPQHF.

The V gene is TRBV4-1, the J gene TRBJ2-7; 7 bases map to TRBD1. The V segment lost 6 bases and the J segment 2 bases; nucleotides outside the gene matches: 7. Germline V gene data show CDR1 as MGHRA and CDR2 as YSYEKL. The CDR3 runs 14 residues. The CDR3 coding sequence is TGCGCCAGCAGGCCACCGGGACAGACCTACGAGCAGTACTTC. Its protein product is CASRPPGQTYEQYF.

This clonotype came up a few times. This chain uses TRBV6-1 with TRBJ2-5, with 14 bases that match TRBD2. The germline V gene encodes CDR1 MNHNS and CDR2 SASEGT. This CDR3 region has 19 residues. V dropped 6 bases and J dropped 6; count of bases not matched to a gene: 18. This CDR3 reads CASSAPGLAGEMVKKTQYF. The CDR3 DNA reads TGTGCCAGCAGCGCCCCGGGACTAGCGGGAGAGATGGTGAAGAAGACCCAGTACTTC.

This clonotype was seen a handful of times. V gene TRBV7-9 combines with J gene TRBJ2-7, with TRBD1 as a possible D gene (6 bases). V lost 3 bases and J lost 2, with 14 bases in between. The CDR3 runs 15 residues. Per germline, CDR1 SEHNR and CDR2 FQNEAQ (reference sequence). The CDR3 region is CASSFGAGVTYEQYF. As DNA, the CDR3 is TGTGCCAGCAGCTTTGGGGCAGGGGTTACCTACGAGCAGTACTTC.

This chain links TRBV4-1 with TRBJ2-1, with 10 nucleotides matching TRBD2. Germline assignment: CDR1 MGHRA and CDR2 YSYEKL. V shed 3 bases and J 8 bases; nucleotides not matched to a gene: 7. The CDR3 runs to 15 residues. Written as DNA, the CDR3 is TGCGCCAGCAGCCATAGCGGGGGGCTCTTTGATGAGCAGTTCTTC. The encoded protein is CASSHSGGLFDEQFF.

The chain links TRBV9 to TRBJ2-3; 15 nucleotides line up with TRBD2. CDR3 length: 15 residues. The trim removed 3 bases at V and 7 bases at J, leaving 3 bases unmatched. The V gene's germline CDR1 is SGDLS and CDR2 YYNGEE. Written as DNA, the CDR3 is TGTGCCAGCAGCGACGGGACTAGCGGGAGGAATACGCAGTATTTT. Amino acids: CASSDGTSGRNTQYF.

V usage is TRBV2 and J usage is TRBJ1-6; D is ambiguous. This CDR3 contains 13 residues. CDR1 and CDR2 (germline): SNHLY, FYNNEI. Trimming left V 4 bases short and J 9 bases short, with 10 bases between. CDR3 sequence reads: CASSGASSSPLHF. In nucleotides, the CDR3 is TGTGCCAGCAGTGGGGCCTCTAGTTCACCCCTCCACTTT. Full variable domain (missing parts from reference TRBV2 and TRBJ1-6): EPEVTQTPSHQVTQMGQEVILRCVPISNHLYFYWYRQILGQKVEFLVSFYNNEISEKSEIFDDQFSVERPDGSNFTLKIRSTKLEDSAMYFCASSGASSSPLHFGNGTRLTVT.

The sample holds many counts of this clonotype. This chain links TRBV4-2 with TRBJ2-1, with D possibly TRBD1 on 5 matching bases. The length of the CDR3 is 15 residues. The germline V gene encodes CDR1 LGHNA and CDR2 YNFKEQ. Trimming removed 0 bases from V and 9 bases from J, with 15 bases in between. CDR3 sequence: CASSQDPREHSEQFF. DNA of the CDR3: TGTGCCAGCAGCCAAGATCCCAGGGAACACAGTGAGCAGTTCTTC.

The table lists this clonotype with a few counts. The CDR3 coding sequence is TGTGCCAGCAGTTTACTCAGGTTAGGAGATACGCAGTATTTT. Encoded protein: CASSLLRLGDTQYF. The chain combines TRBV12-3 or TRBV12-4 with TRBJ2-3; no clear D. Between the trimmed V and J ends, which lost 2 bases and 5 bases, there was a span of 11 bases. The CDR3 runs 14 residues.

This clonotype has at least ten counts. The chain employs TRBV29-1 and TRBJ2-5; 11 bases are a match to TRBD2. CDR3 size: 15 residues. Germline loops: CDR1 SQVTM, CDR2 ANQGSEA. V lost 4 bases, J lost 1 base, and 5 bases stayed unmatched. This chain's CDR3 is CSVGTSGSFQETQYF. DNA of the CDR3: TGCAGCGTTGGGACTAGCGGGTCCTTCCAAGAGACCCAGTACTTC.

This chain uses TRBV19 with TRBJ2-1, with 7 bases identical to TRBD2. V gave up 6 bases and J gave up 5 bases; unmatched junction bases: 7. The CDR3 covers 14 residues. The germline gives CDR1 LNHDA, CDR2 SQIVND (reference sequence). The CDR3 here is CASRGRDWDNEQFF. The DNA of the CDR3 is TGTGCCAGTAGGGGGAGGGACTGGGACAATGAGCAGTTCTTC. Full variable domain (outside the CDR3, taken from reference TRBV19 and TRBJ2-1): DGGITQSPKYLFRKEGQNVTLSCEQNLNHDAMYWYRQDPGQGLRLIYYSQIVNDFQKGDIAEGYSVSREKKESFPLTVTSAQKNPTAFYLCASRGRDWDNEQFFGPGTRLTVL.

Comment on this clonotype: With a much larger clone just one base away, this may be a read error. The chain is built from TRBV10-3 and TRBJ2-7; D unresolved. The germline V gene encodes CDR1 ENHRY and CDR2 SYGVKD. The CDR3 consists of 13 residues. The CDR3 DNA reads as TGTACCATCAGTTGGGCGGCTGCCTACGAGCAGTACTTC. Protein sequence: CTISWAAAYEQYF.

This chain joins TRBV11-2 and TRBJ2-7; no definite D call. V was trimmed by 0 bases and J by 1 base, leaving 10 bases between them. CDR1 SGHAT and CDR2 FQNNGV come from the germline V gene. The CDR3 length is 15 residues. The CDR3, as DNA: TGTGCCAGCAGCTTAGACAGGCGTTTATCCTACGAGCAGTACTTC. Protein product: CASSLDRRLSYEQYF.